Below are 13 T cell receptor beta chains sequenced from a single sample in a study of early T cells in non-severe SARS-CoV-2 infection. TCRdb re-called the 5' RACE reads with MiXCR, one entry per CDR3 protein. The sample includes fewer than 85,000 distinct CDR3 sequences, around 14% of them seen just once. Sequences were obtained from whole blood. The receptors derive from an adult who was a healthcare worker with PCR-confirmed SARS-CoV-2 infection or an uninfected control (not recorded which).

The chain uses TRBV30 and TRBJ2-7, with D perhaps given as TRBD1 or TRBD2 (5 bases each). With 1 base removed from V and 2 bases from J, the gap between germline ends came to 6 bases. CDR1 is GTSNPN and CDR2 is SVGIG in the germline V gene (reference sequence). The CDR3 covers 12 residues. DNA of the CDR3: TGTGCCTGGAGTGGGGGACCCTACGAGCAGTACTTC. Protein product: CAWSGGPYEQYF.

This clonotype has just a few counts. J is TRBJ2-7 and V is TRBV5-1, with 8 bases fitting TRBD1. The V segment lost 3 bases and the J segment 3 bases; nucleotides outside the gene matches: 11. Looked up from germline, CDR1 is SGHRS and CDR2 is YFSETQ. This CDR3 region has 16 residues. The CDR3 reads CASSYGQGAPDYEQYF. For the CDR3, the DNA is TGCGCCAGCAGCTATGGACAGGGAGCACCTGACTACGAGCAGTACTTC.

This clonotype was recorded a few times. The chain couples TRBV5-4 to TRBJ2-2, with no clear D. This CDR3 contains 17 residues. The V end lost 0 bases, the J end lost 3 bases, and 15 bases lay between the germline ends. Germline CDR1 is SGHNT and CDR2 is YYREEE (reference sequence). The chain's CDR3 is CASSLGSLERDTGELFF. CDR3 bases: TGTGCCAGCAGCTTGGGATCACTCGAACGGGACACCGGGGAGCTGTTTTTT.

This clonotype was counted at least ten times. The chain employs TRBV5-5 and TRBJ1-2; no clear D gene. The ends were cut back, 0 bases at V and 4 bases at J, with 7 bases in the middle. This CDR3 comprises 13 residues. The germline gives CDR1 SGHKS, CDR2 YYEKEE (reference sequence). The CDR3, as DNA: TGTGCCAGCAGCTTGGGGGGTCCCTATGGCTACACCTTC. Amino acid sequence: CASSLGGPYGYTF.

The chain couples TRBV5-6 to TRBJ1-1; TRBD1 aligns across 9 bases. This CDR3 has 16 amino acids. V lost 4 bases and J lost 0; bases outside the gene matches: 7. Germline V gene sequence: CDR1 SGHDT, CDR2 YYEEEE. CDR3 region: CASSLDRGRVNTEAFF. CDR3 DNA sequence: TGTGCCAGCAGCCTGGACAGGGGTAGAGTGAACACTGAAGCTTTCTTT. The full variable domain, rest sourced from reference TRBV5-6 and TRBJ1-1, is DAGVTQSPTHLIKTRGQQVTLRCSPKSGHDTVSWYQQALGQGPQFIFQYYEEEERQRGNFPDRFSGHQFPNYSSELNVNALLLGDSALYLCASSLDRGRVNTEAFFGQGTRLTVV.

This clonotype was counted at least ten times. The J gene is TRBJ2-7, the V gene TRBV7-9, with D possibly being TRBD2 (5 bases). V lost 4 bases to trimming and J lost 3 bases, with 10 bases between them. CDR3 size: 13 residues. Looked up from germline, CDR1 is SEHNR and CDR2 is FQNEAQ (reference sequence). The DNA of the CDR3 is TGTGCCAGCAGCTCCATAAGCGGCTACGAGCAGTACTTC. Translation: CASSSISGYEQYF. The whole variable domain, remainder taken from reference TRBV7-9 and TRBJ2-7, is DTGVSQNPRHKITKRGQNVTFRCDPISEHNRLYWYRQTLGQGPEFLTYFQNEAQLEKSRLLSDRFSAERPKGSFSTLEIQRTEQGDSAMYLCASSSISGYEQYFGPGTRLTVT.

The table lists this clonotype with many counts. This chain links TRBV3-1 with TRBJ1-3, with D uncertain. V was clipped by 0 bases and J by 6 bases, with 6 bases between them. This CDR3 is 13 amino acids long. The germline V gene encodes CDR1 LGHDT and CDR2 YNNKEL (reference sequence). The CDR3: CASSQDHQNTIYF. As DNA, the CDR3 is TGTGCCAGCAGCCAAGATCATCAAAACACCATATATTTT.

The chain joins TRBV7-9 to TRBJ2-7; 7 nucleotides agree with TRBD1. The CDR3 covers 13 residues. Trimming took 5 bases from V and 3 from J; bases not matched to a gene: 4. Germline loops: CDR1 SEHNR, CDR2 FQNEAQ (reference sequence). Here the CDR3 reads CASSPGQIYEQYF. The CDR3 DNA sequence: TGTGCCAGCAGCCCGGGACAGATCTACGAGCAGTACTTC.

This clonotype showed up many times. This chain uses TRBV11-2 with TRBJ2-5; unclear D gene. The CDR3 totals 13 residues. The ends were cut back, 0 bases at V and 4 bases at J, with 6 bases in the middle. In germline, CDR1 is SGHAT, CDR2 FQNNGV. The CDR3, as DNA: TGTGCCAGCAGCTTAGATCGGTCAGAGACCCAGTACTTC. Encoded protein: CASSLDRSETQYF.

The genes are TRBV3-1 and TRBJ2-7; 8 positions match TRBD1. This CDR3 has 15 amino acids. Germline V gene data show CDR1 as LGHDT and CDR2 as YNNKEL (reference sequence). With V trimmed by 1 base and J by 6 bases, 8 bases remained unmatched. The CDR3 region has the DNA TGTGCCAGCAGCCAAGGGTCCCAGGGGGCTTTCGAGCAGTACTTC. The encoded protein is CASSQGSQGAFEQYF.

The V call is TRBV27, the J call TRBJ1-2; 10 bases are a match to TRBD1. V dropped 8 bases and J dropped 4; count of bases not matched to a gene: 7. This CDR3 region has 14 residues. Germline assignment: CDR1 MNHEY and CDR2 SMNVEV (reference sequence). CDR3 nucleotides: TGTGCCAGCCGACAGACAGGGGGCAGCTATGGCTACACCTTC. This encodes CASRQTGGSYGYTF.

This clonotype was counted between two and nine times. CDR3 coding DNA: TGTGCCAGCGCCATTGCCCGCTTAGGGAGCTCCTACAATGAGCAGTTCTTC. Its translation is CASAIARLGSSYNEQFF. The genes are TRBV13 and TRBJ2-1, with a tentative D call TRBD2 (5 bases). The CDR3 has 17 amino acids. Trimming pared 8 bases from V and 0 bases from J, leaving 20 bases between. CDR1 is PRHDT, CDR2 FYEKMQ, per germline (reference sequence).

For the CDR3, the DNA is TGTGCCAGCAGGGCCAGGGTGAGCTCCTACGAGCAGTACTTC. Its translation: CASRARVSSYEQYF. This rearrangement joins TRBV6-1 to TRBJ2-7, with D perhaps matching TRBD1 (5 bases). CDR1 is MNHNS, CDR2 SASEGT, per germline. V was pared by 6 bases and J by 0 bases, with 12 bases between. The CDR3 extends over 14 amino acids.